Sequencing of this TCR beta chain was carried out in a study of cytomegalovirus exposure and HLA in healthy donors. Findings and caveats of the study: The presence/absence work took it that sequencing depth was about the same across donors.

This PCR relied on a set of 60 Vbeta primers and 13 Jbeta primers. TCRdb's table, derived via immunoSEQ multiplex PCR, lists solely in-frame clones and lacks some. The sample lists approximately 90,000 clones, roughly 80% occurring once. The length of the CDR3 is 16 residues. J was trimmed by 2 bases and V by 4 bases; bases with no gene match: 4. CDR1 and CDR2 from the germline V gene are LNHDA and SQIVND (reference sequence). Worth noting for this clone: Antigen unknown.

The V gene is TRBV19, the J gene TRBJ2-3, with TRBD2 matching over 12 bases. Material: PBMCs. This TCR derives from a man in his forties in good health and CMV-seronegative. The CDR3 DNA reads as TGTGCCAGTAGTACATGGACTAGCGGGATCACAGATACGCAGTATTTT. This encodes CASSTWTSGITDTQYF.